One and the same sample provided the 31 T cell receptor beta chains below, sequenced in a study of blood T cells in healthy people across ages. The authors ran a second PCR of roughly 6 to 11 cycles using a sample-barcoded 5' primer and a J-beta primer mix. From the 5' RACE reads, TCRdb called clonotypes with MiXCR, one entry per CDR3 protein. The table lists approximately 810,000 distinct CDR3 sequences, roughly 34% of them singletons. Sequencing input: blood. The origin of the receptors is a man aged 18-30 years in good health.

Only a few counts were recorded for this clonotype. The chain recombines TRBV29-1 with TRBJ1-1, with D unclear. Germline V gives CDR1 SQVTM, CDR2 ANQGSEA. The CDR3 has 13 residues. Trimming left V 5 bases short and J 0 bases short, with 10 bases between. Written as DNA, the CDR3 is TGCAGCGTTCTTCAGAGCTTGAACACTGAAGCTTTCTTT. Translated, it gives CSVLQSLNTEAFF. Full variable domain (remainder filled in from reference TRBV29-1 and TRBJ1-1): SAVISQKPSRDICQRGTSLTIQCQVDSQVTMMFWYRQQPGQSLTLIATANQGSEATYESGFVIDKFPISRPNLTFSTLTVSNMSPEDSSIYLCSVLQSLNTEAFFGQGTRLTVV.

CDR3 in amino acids: CASSRRRDPGAGYTF. The CDR3 nucleotides are TGTGCCAGCAGCAGACGCCGGGACCCGGGAGCTGGCTACACCTTC. The chain has TRBV7-2 and TRBJ1-2, with D possibly being TRBD1 (5 bases). The CDR3 loop spans 15 amino acids. CDR1 SGHTA and CDR2 FQGNSA come from the germline V gene. Trimming removed 5 bases from V and 7 bases from J, with 20 bases in between.

About this clonotype itself: A much larger clone lies a single base off, so this may be a read error. The rearrangement joins TRBV7-2 to TRBJ1-2; TRBD1 aligns across 10 bases. V shed 6 bases and J 3 bases; nucleotides not matched to a gene: 10. Germline loops: CDR1 SGHTA, CDR2 FQGNSA. This CDR3 has 16 amino acids. The CDR3 DNA is TGTGCCAGCAGGCGGTCGACAGGGGGCGCTCACTATGGCTACACCTTC. Residues: CASRRSTGGAHYGYTF.

For the CDR3, the DNA is TGTGCCAGCAGCTTGGGACAGGGGGGAGGTAGGACTGAAGCTTTCTTT. Translating gives CASSLGQGGGRTEAFF. The rearrangement links TRBV7-2 to TRBJ1-1; the match to TRBD1 covers 11 bases. Germline CDR1 and CDR2: SGHTA and FQGNSA. The CDR3 is 16 residues long. V trimming: 3 bases; J trimming: 5 bases; junction bases outside the gene matches: 8.

The chain carries TRBV5-1 and TRBJ1-6; the match to TRBD1 covers 8 bases. The germline gives CDR1 SGHRS, CDR2 YFSETQ. V lost 4 bases to trimming and J lost 6 bases; unmatched junction nucleotides: 6. This CDR3 contains 15 residues. This CDR3 is CASSPGQGLNSPLHF. DNA for the CDR3: TGCGCCAGCAGCCCAGGACAGGGCCTTAATTCACCCCTCCACTTT.

This clonotype was detected many times. The V call is TRBV4-3, the J call TRBJ2-1, with TRBD2 identical over 9 bases. Looked up from germline, CDR1 is LGHNA and CDR2 is YSLEER. CDR3 length: 17 amino acids. The J segment lost 5 bases and the V segment lost 0 bases, leaving 8 bases of the junction unmatched. The CDR3 spells CASSQDFQRGANNEQFF. For the CDR3, the DNA is TGCGCCAGCAGCCAAGATTTCCAGCGGGGGGCCAACAATGAGCAGTTCTTC.

This clonotype turned up a few times. The chain's CDR3 is CASSHLGAGADTQYF. The CDR3 DNA reads TGTGCCAGCAGCCACTTAGGTGCCGGTGCAGATACGCAGTATTTT. The chain employs TRBV4-2 and TRBJ2-3; D remains unclear. The germline V and J ends were trimmed by 3 bases and 4 bases, with 14 bases remaining between them. CDR3 length equals 15 residues. Germline V gene sequence: CDR1 LGHNA, CDR2 YNFKEQ.

This clonotype was seen more than once but under ten times. J is TRBJ2-3 and V is TRBV6-1; possible D gene TRBD2, 6 bases. The germline V and J ends were trimmed by 7 bases and 0 bases, with 23 bases remaining between them. Germline CDR1 and CDR2: MNHNS and SASEGT. This CDR3 comprises 18 residues. Here the CDR3 reads CASTSAGRETSSTDTQYF. CDR3 in DNA: TGTGCCAGCACCTCAGCGGGCCGCGAGACCTCTAGCACAGATACGCAGTATTTT.

This chain uses TRBV6-6 with TRBJ2-7; 14 bases match TRBD2. V shed 5 bases, J shed 7 bases, and the junction held 4 bases outside the gene matches. This CDR3 is 14 amino acids long. Germline loops: CDR1 MNHNY, CDR2 SVGAGI (reference sequence). The CDR3 DNA follows: TGTGCCAGCAGTGGGAGGACTAGCGGGAGGGAGCAGTACTTC. Its protein is CASSGRTSGREQYF.

Notes on this clonotype: One end of the junction is discordant with germline, which a read error may explain. The chain links TRBV12-3 or TRBV12-4 to TRBJ1-4; a possible D gene is TRBD1 (6 bases). The CDR3 is 16 amino acids. CDR3 loop: CVSSLSGGRTNEKLFF. As DNA, the CDR3 is TGTGTCAGCAGTTTGTCGGGGGGGCGAACTAATGAAAAACTGTTTTTT.

About this clonotype itself: A clone one base away is much larger, so this may be a read error. V is TRBV29-1 and J is TRBJ1-2; D may be TRBD1 (6 bases). This CDR3 is built from 13 residues. Germline CDR1 is SQVTM and CDR2 is ANQGSEA. With 7 bases removed from V and 8 bases from J, the gap between germline ends came to 20 bases. CDR3 nucleotides: TGCAGCGGTGAGAACAGGGCGAGTAGGGGCTACACCTTC. It specifies CSGENRASRGYTF.

The chain has TRBV27 and TRBJ2-3; 10 bases align to TRBD2. Germline CDR1 and CDR2: MNHEY and SMNVEV (reference sequence). This CDR3 is 15 amino acids long. The J segment lost 7 bases and the V segment lost 8 bases, leaving 12 bases of the junction unmatched. The CDR3, as DNA: TGTGCCAGCGACTCCTTAGCGGGGGGTATAAATACGCAGTATTTT. It yields the protein CASDSLAGGINTQYF.

This clonotype was recorded a few times. The chain uses TRBV6-5 and TRBJ1-1; 10 bases map to TRBD1. The CDR3 length is 15 residues. Germline CDR1 MNHEY, CDR2 SVGAGI. The ends lost 2 bases at V and 4 bases at J; junction bases unmatched: 4. The CDR3 reads CASSYDRGQGTEAFF. The DNA for the CDR3 is TGTGCCAGCAGTTACGACAGGGGGCAAGGCACTGAAGCTTTCTTT.

The chain employs TRBV6-5 and TRBJ2-1; the D gene is possibly TRBD1 (5 bases). The last part of the DNA fits TRBJ2-7 better; the J call may be wrong. CDR3 length: 15 amino acids. Germline CDR1 MNHEY, CDR2 SVGAGI. The CDR3 loop is CASRFTTRVYNEQYF. CDR3 bases: TGTGCCAGCAGATTCACGACCAGGGTCTACAATGAGCAGTACTTC.

This clonotype was observed a handful of times. A read error may be the cause here, since a much bigger clone is one base away. The chain has TRBV20-1 and TRBJ2-7; 8 nucleotides agree with TRBD2. The assigned J gene may be wrong: the sequence end matches TRBJ2-5 better. The CDR3 totals 15 residues. The germline CDR1 and CDR2 sequences are DFQATT and SNEGSKA (reference sequence). The CDR3 is CSASDRRAGEETQYF. Written as DNA, the CDR3 is TGCAGTGCTAGTGACCGACGAGCGGGGGAAGAGACCCAGTACTTC.

This chain connects TRBV6-2 or TRBV6-3 to TRBJ2-7; 9 bases fit TRBD1. The CDR3 totals 13 residues. Looked up from germline, CDR1 is MNHEY and CDR2 is SVGEGT. J lost 7 bases, V lost 2 bases, and 3 bases had no gene match. The DNA of the CDR3 is TGTGCCAGCAGTTACGGGACAGGGAATGAGCAGTACTTC. Translated: CASSYGTGNEQYF.

The rearrangement links TRBV10-3 to TRBJ2-1; D gene uncertain. CDR1 is ENHRY and CDR2 is SYGVKD in the germline V gene. The V gene lost 9 bases and the J gene lost 4 bases, with 10 bases spanning the gap. This CDR3 is built from 12 residues. In nucleotides, the CDR3 is TGTGCCATGGGTGTGAAATACAATGAGCAGTTCTTC. It translates to CAMGVKYNEQFF.

This rearrangement joins TRBV20-1 to TRBJ2-1; 16 bases are a match to TRBD2. The CDR3 covers 19 residues. Per the germline V gene, CDR1 is DFQATT and CDR2 is SNEGSKA (reference sequence). The trim removed 3 bases at V and 13 bases at J, leaving 21 bases unmatched. The CDR3 protein is CSASPTGTSGGADQETQFF. The CDR3 nucleotides are TGCAGTGCTAGCCCCACCGGGACTAGCGGGGGGGCAGACCAAGAGACCCAGTTCTTC.

Details on this clonotype: The junction does not match germline at one end; this may be a read error. The chain employs TRBV7-2 and TRBJ2-3; a weak D match, TRBD1 (5 bases). The germline gives CDR1 SGHTA, CDR2 FQGNSA. The CDR3 sequence is 17 residues long. CDR3 loop: CASSLVPGLGPADTQYF. In nucleotides, the CDR3 is TGTGCCAGCAGCTTAGTTCCAGGGTTGGGTCCGGCAGATACACAGTATTTT.

The rearrangement links TRBV7-9 to TRBJ2-4; D is perhaps TRBD2 (5 bases). The J call may be wrong; the DNA end is better matched by TRBJ2-7. The CDR3 has 13 residues. Per the germline V gene, CDR1 is SEHNR and CDR2 is FQNEAQ (reference sequence). The CDR3 nucleotides are TGTGCCAGCAGCCCAACAGTCGGGGACGAGCAGTACTTC. Protein product: CASSPTVGDEQYF.

The chain carries TRBV6-2 or TRBV6-3 and TRBJ2-1; D is unclear. Per the germline V gene, CDR1 is MNHEY and CDR2 is SVGEGT. V lost 0 bases and J 5 bases, leaving 11 bases between the germline ends. The CDR3 is made up of 15 amino acids. The CDR3 coding sequence is TGTGCCAGCAGTTACTCGAACCTTAGAAACAATGAGCAGTTCTTC. It translates to CASSYSNLRNNEQFF.

J is TRBJ2-5 and V is TRBV12-3 or TRBV12-4; 14 nucleotides align to TRBD2. This CDR3 is 14 amino acids long. With 5 bases clipped from V and 4 bases from J, the junction kept 0 bases outside the gene matches. CDR3 residues: CASSGTSGGETQYF. The DNA for the CDR3 is TGTGCCAGCAGTGGGACTAGCGGGGGAGAGACCCAGTACTTC.

Regarding this clonotype: Sequence at one end of the junction differs from germline and may be a read error. The genes are TRBV6-5 and TRBJ2-1; 7 bases map to TRBD2. Germline V gene sequence: CDR1 MNHEY, CDR2 SVGAGI. This CDR3 comprises 16 residues. CDR3 residues: CDSSPQLATSYNEQFF. Here the CDR3 DNA reads TGTGACAGCAGTCCCCAACTAGCGACCTCCTACAATGAGCAGTTCTTC.

This clonotype appeared a few times. This chain uses TRBV4-3 with TRBJ2-5; unclear D gene. The germline V and J ends were trimmed by 7 bases and 5 bases, with 14 bases remaining between them. This CDR3 has 13 amino acids. Germline assignment: CDR1 LGHNA and CDR2 YSLEER. CDR3 sequence: CASTPFGGETQYF. The CDR3 DNA reads TGCGCCAGCACCCCCTTCGGTGGGGAGACCCAGTACTTC.

This clonotype appeared a single time. V gene TRBV7-9 combines with J gene TRBJ2-7; 8 positions agree with TRBD2. With 4 bases clipped from V and 6 bases from J, the junction kept 5 bases outside the gene matches. Germline V gives CDR1 SEHNR, CDR2 FQNEAQ (reference sequence). The CDR3 has 13 amino acids. The CDR3 DNA reads TGTGCCAGCAGCTCGGGACTAGAGAGCGAGCAGTACTTC. As protein: CASSSGLESEQYF.

This clonotype appeared a few times. The V and J genes are TRBV9 and TRBJ2-5, with 10 bases aligning to TRBD2. V lost 4 bases to trimming and J lost 11 bases; unmatched junction nucleotides: 17. CDR3 length: 16 amino acids. CDR1 is SGDLS, CDR2 YYNGEE, per germline. CDR3 sequence reads: CASSLGSSGGRNEQYF. The CDR3 nucleotides read TGTGCCAGCAGCTTAGGGTCTAGCGGGGGTCGCAATGAGCAGTACTTC.

This chain connects TRBV9 to TRBJ2-7, with TRBD2 identical over 12 bases. Gene TRBJ2-5 matches the end of the DNA better, so the J call may be wrong. The germline gives CDR1 SGDLS, CDR2 YYNGEE. The CDR3 has 16 residues. CDR3 protein: CASSVARTSGVGTQYF. The CDR3 DNA follows: TGTGCCAGCAGCGTAGCCCGGACTAGCGGGGTAGGGACCCAGTACTTC.

This clonotype was detected a few times. The CDR3 protein is CASSSTGASTNEQFF. The CDR3 region has the DNA TGTGCCAGCAGTTCCACAGGGGCCTCTACCAATGAGCAGTTCTTC. This rearrangement joins TRBV6-2 or TRBV6-3 to TRBJ2-1; 7 bases fit TRBD1. Germline lookup yields CDR1 MNHEY and CDR2 SVGEGT. After removal of 4 bases from V and 6 bases from J, the junction contained 9 bases not matched to a gene. The length of the CDR3 is 15 residues.

This clonotype was observed a handful of times. This chain uses TRBV7-2 with TRBJ1-1; no definite D call. The CDR3 length is 15 residues. The germline V gene has CDR1 SGHTA and CDR2 FQGNSA. Trimming removed 5 bases from V and 1 base from J, with 14 bases in between. CDR3 protein: CASSPGRVQNTEAFF. The CDR3 DNA sequence: TGTGCCAGCAGCCCTGGGAGGGTGCAGAACACTGAAGCTTTCTTT.

This clonotype occurred a few times. The chain has TRBV20-1 and TRBJ1-1; D remains unclear. V lost 3 bases and J lost 0, with 8 bases in between. The CDR3 has 13 amino acids. Germline V gene lookup returns CDR1 DFQATT and CDR2 SNEGSKA (reference sequence). This chain's CDR3 is CSASLSMNTEAFF. The CDR3 DNA sequence: TGCAGTGCTAGTCTGAGCATGAACACTGAAGCTTTCTTT.

V gene TRBV18 combines with J gene TRBJ2-5; D possibly uses TRBD1 or TRBD2 (5 bases each). The tail of the sequence fits TRBJ2-1 better, so the J call may be wrong. The CDR3 runs to 14 residues. The germline gives CDR1 KGHSH, CDR2 LQKENI. In nucleotides, the CDR3 is TGTGCCAGCTCTCCGGGGAGACAGCAAGAGACCCAGTTCTTC. It is translated as CASSPGRQQETQFF.